Presented here are 16 T cell receptor beta chains from one specimen sequenced in a study of T cell changes during pregnancy in multiple sclerosis. Measured with immunoSEQ multiplex PCR; TCRdb has only the in-frame clones, and not every one. The table records about 93,000 clones, almost 95% of them present only once. Material: peripheral blood, obtained after pregnancy. The receptors come from a female donor with multiple sclerosis, enrolled in a pregnancy study.

This sequence joins TRBV5-6 and TRBJ2-1; 9 bases fit TRBD2. Germline trimming cut 4 bases from V and 8 bases from J; bases unmatched to any gene: 10. The CDR3 spans 15 residues. The V gene's germline CDR1 is SGHDT and CDR2 YYEEEE. CDR3 nucleotide sequence: TGTGCCAGCAGCCCCCGGACAGCGGGGGGTGATGAGCAGTTCTTC. It specifies CASSPRTAGGDEQFF.

The V call is TRBV19, the J call TRBJ1-3, with 7 nucleotides matching TRBD1. V lost 6 bases and J lost 3; bases outside the gene matches: 5. Germline CDR1 LNHDA, CDR2 SQIVND (reference sequence). CDR3 length: 14 amino acids. The CDR3, as DNA: TGTGCCAGTAGACCCGACAGGGATGGAAACACCATATATTTT. Protein: CASRPDRDGNTIYF.

V usage is TRBV2 and J usage is TRBJ2-3, with D possibly being TRBD2 (6 bases). Trimming left V 4 bases short and J 5 bases short, with 13 bases between. The CDR3 loop spans 14 amino acids. Germline CDR1 and CDR2: SNHLY and FYNNEI. CDR3: CASSAGAGGDTQYF. The DNA for the CDR3 is TGTGCCAGCAGTGCCGGGGCCGGGGGAGATACGCAGTATTTT.

The chain carries TRBV30 and TRBJ2-2; D possibly corresponds to TRBD2 (5 bases). Trimming took 2 bases from V and 5 from J, leaving 12 bases between them. Per germline, CDR1 GTSNPN and CDR2 SVGIG (reference sequence). The CDR3 loop spans 14 amino acids. CDR3 DNA: TGTGCCTGGAGTCGGAGGCAGACGACCGGGGAGCTGTTTTTT. This translates into CAWSRRQTTGELFF.

This chain links TRBV30 with TRBJ2-7; the D gene is possibly TRBD2 (6 bases). Germline V gives CDR1 GTSNPN, CDR2 SVGIG (reference sequence). Trimming stripped 6 bases from V and 2 bases from J, with 17 bases between. The CDR3 contains 14 residues. The CDR3 region has the DNA TGTGCCTGTGGCGGGCGGGACTCCGCCTACGAGCAGTACTTC. Its protein product is CACGGRDSAYEQYF.

V gene TRBV14 combines with J gene TRBJ2-2; a possible D gene is TRBD1 (6 bases). V lost 3 bases and J 6 bases, leaving 11 bases between the germline ends. Germline CDR1 and CDR2: SGHDN and FVKESK. This CDR3 comprises 14 residues. The CDR3 spells CASSQQGLPGELFF. In DNA form, the CDR3 reads TGTGCCAGCAGCCAGCAGGGGTTACCCGGGGAGCTGTTTTTT. Filled out from reference TRBV14 and TRBJ2-2, the complete variable domain reads EAGVTQFPSHSVIEKGQTVTLRCDPISGHDNLYWYRRVMGKEIKFLLHFVKESKQDESGMPNNRFLAERTGGTYSTLKVQPAELEDSGVYFCASSQQGLPGELFFGEGSRLTVL.

The chain joins TRBV7-9 to TRBJ2-5; 11 bases agree with TRBD1. V trimming: 5 bases; J trimming: 5 bases; junction bases outside the gene matches: 7. CDR1 is SEHNR, CDR2 FQNEAQ, per germline (reference sequence). The CDR3 contains 15 residues. In nucleotides, the CDR3 is TGTGCCAGCAGCCAAGGACAGGGGGCAGGGGAGACCCAGTACTTC. Translated: CASSQGQGAGETQYF. The full variable domain, its missing parts supplied by reference TRBV7-9 and TRBJ2-5, is DTGVSQNPRHKITKRGQNVTFRCDPISEHNRLYWYRQTLGQGPEFLTYFQNEAQLEKSRLLSDRFSAERPKGSFSTLEIQRTEQGDSAMYLCASSQGQGAGETQYFGPGTRLLVL.

This clone was recorded once. The chain couples TRBV18 to TRBJ2-1; maybe TRBD1 (6 bases). The length of the CDR3 is 13 residues. Germline values: CDR1 KGHSH, CDR2 LQKENI. The V and J ends lost 2 bases and 9 bases respectively, with 11 bases between them. Written as DNA, the CDR3 is TGTGCCAGCTCACCAGGGGGCCCACCTGAGCAGTTCTTC. This translates into CASSPGGPPEQFF.

This clone has just one count. The junction and the germline gene differ at one end; a read error may be behind it. The rearrangement links TRBV7-2 to TRBJ1-2; D gene ambiguous. The germline V gene encodes CDR1 SGHTA and CDR2 FQGNSA. This CDR3 contains 13 residues. The CDR3 bases are TGTGCCAGCAGCCTAGCGTTCTTCTATGGCTACACCTTC. Translated, it gives CASSLAFFYGYTF. Full variable domain (remainder filled in from reference TRBV7-2 and TRBJ1-2): GAGVSQSPSNKVTEKGKDVELRCDPISGHTALYWYRQSLGQGLEFLIYFQGNSAPDKSGLPSDRFSAERTGGSVSTLTIQRTQQEDSAVYLCASSLAFFYGYTFGSGTRLTVV.

J is TRBJ1-5 and V is TRBV6-6, with D perhaps TRBD1 (5 bases). The CDR3 spans 16 residues. The V gene lost 0 bases and the J gene lost 11 bases, with 20 bases spanning the gap. Germline CDR1 is MNHNY and CDR2 is SVGAGI (reference sequence). The CDR3 DNA reads TGTGCCAGCAGTTACTCTTTCACAGGCGCTGGCGAGGCCCAGCATTTT. Protein sequence: CASSYSFTGAGEAQHF.

This clone came up once. The V and J genes are TRBV10-2 and TRBJ1-5; 7 nucleotides align to TRBD1. The CDR3 has 14 amino acids. Germline trimming cut 7 bases from V and 3 bases from J; bases unmatched to any gene: 6. Germline V gene sequence: CDR1 WSHSY, CDR2 SAAADI. The DNA for the CDR3 is TGCGCCAGCACTGCAACAGGGGTCAATCAGCCCCAGCATTTT. Translating it yields CASTATGVNQPQHF.

The J gene is TRBJ2-1, the V gene TRBV29-1, with D maybe TRBD2 (7 bases). Per the germline V gene, CDR1 is SQVTM and CDR2 is ANQGSEA. The V and J ends lost 2 bases and 8 bases respectively, with 16 bases between them. The CDR3 has 14 residues. The CDR3 reads CSVELEKGGYEQFF. The DNA for the CDR3 is TGCAGCGTTGAACTGGAAAAGGGGGGGTATGAGCAGTTCTTC.

The J gene is TRBJ2-1, the V gene TRBV5-6; unclear D gene. Germline V CDR1 and CDR2: SGHDT, YYEEEE. V lost 0 bases and J 11 bases, leaving 6 bases between the germline ends. The CDR3 consists of 11 residues. CDR3 bases: TGTGCCAGCAGCTTGGGTTTTAAGCAGTTCTTC. It specifies CASSLGFKQFF.

The J gene is TRBJ2-2, the V gene TRBV12-5; 12 positions match TRBD2. The CDR3 runs 15 residues. Germline V lookup: CDR1 LGHNT, CDR2 FRNRAP. The ends lost 6 bases at V and 6 bases at J; junction bases unmatched: 5. The CDR3 sequence is CASGGLAGGPGELFF. The CDR3, as DNA: TGTGCTAGTGGGGGGCTAGCGGGAGGGCCCGGGGAGCTGTTTTTT.

The chain uses TRBV7-9 and TRBJ2-1; no reliable D call. This CDR3 is 12 amino acids long. Trimming shortened V by 1 base and J by 15 bases, and 13 bases separated the two germline ends. The germline V gene has CDR1 SEHNR and CDR2 FQNEAQ (reference sequence). The CDR3 loop reads CASSLVQVLPFF. DNA of the CDR3: TGTGCCAGCAGCTTAGTCCAGGTCTTACCGTTCTTC.

This clone was found once. The V and J genes are TRBV4-1 and TRBJ2-4, with 8 nucleotides matching TRBD1. Germline V gives CDR1 MGHRA, CDR2 YSYEKL. The CDR3 runs to 15 residues. V shed 0 bases and J 16 bases; nucleotides not matched to a gene: 14. CDR3 residues: CASSQDSALTGDPYF. CDR3 DNA: TGCGCCAGCAGCCAAGATTCCGCATTGACAGGGGACCCTTACTTC.